Each of the 28 T cell receptor beta chains below was sequenced from the same sample in a study of blood T cell repertoires in COVID-19. Assay: immunoSEQ multiplex PCR; the TCRdb copy retains only in-frame clones and omits some. Of around 95,000 clones listed, 87% were seen once; the top ten hold 7.4%. Source material: peripheral blood. These receptors originate from a young man in a cohort sampled during active COVID-19.

In this sample, this clone turned up a few times. The CDR3 loop is CASSMGRLYGYTF. The DNA for the CDR3 is TGTGCCAGTAGTATGGGGCGACTCTATGGCTACACCTTC. The chain joins TRBV19 to TRBJ1-2, with D perhaps matching TRBD1 (5 bases). CDR1 is LNHDA, CDR2 SQIVND, per germline (reference sequence). CDR3 length equals 13 residues. The germline V and J ends were trimmed by 3 bases and 4 bases, with 9 bases remaining between them. The full variable domain, in which reference TRBV19 and TRBJ1-2 provide the parts outside the CDR3, is DGGITQSPKYLFRKEGQNVTLSCEQNLNHDAMYWYRQDPGQGLRLIYYSQIVNDFQKGDIAEGYSVSREKKESFPLTVTSAQKNPTAFYLCASSMGRLYGYTFGSGTRLTVV.

The V gene is TRBV19, the J gene TRBJ2-1, with TRBD1 matching 8 bases. Germline CDR1 reads LNHDA; CDR2 reads SQIVND (reference sequence). V lost 11 bases to trimming and J lost 7 bases; unmatched junction nucleotides: 7. There are 12 residues in the CDR3. The CDR3 nucleotides are TGTGCCTTCCTGGACAGGGTGAATGAGCAGTTCTTC. This gives the protein CAFLDRVNEQFF.

CDR3 sequence: CASSQSASYTVETQYF. CDR3 nucleotide sequence: TGCGCCAGCAGCCAATCGGCCTCGTATACAGTAGAGACCCAGTACTTC. The chain combines TRBV4-3 with TRBJ2-5; D is unresolved. CDR1 and CDR2 (germline): LGHNA, YSLEER. This CDR3 comprises 16 residues. The V end lost 2 bases, the J end lost 4 bases, and 17 bases lay between the germline ends.

The CDR3 loop is CASSVVAGAREQYF. CDR3 nucleotides: TGTGCCAGCAGCGTAGTAGCGGGGGCACGGGAGCAGTACTTC. The chain is built from TRBV9 and TRBJ2-7, with 9 positions matching TRBD2. Germline V gene lookup returns CDR1 SGDLS and CDR2 YYNGEE. The CDR3 sequence is 14 residues long. V shed 0 bases, J shed 7 bases, and the junction held 5 bases outside the gene matches. The variable domain in full, with the rest retrieved from reference TRBV9 and TRBJ2-7, is DSGVTQTPKHLITATGQRVTLRCSPRSGDLSVYWYQQSLDQGLQFLIQYYNGEERAKGNILERFSAQQFPDLHSELNLSSLELGDSALYFCASSVVAGAREQYFGPGTRLTVT.

The chain has TRBV9 and TRBJ2-7, with TRBD2 as a possible D gene (6 bases). Germline values: CDR1 SGDLS, CDR2 YYNGEE. V was clipped by 0 bases and J by 6 bases, with 19 bases between them. The CDR3 consists of 16 residues. The CDR3, as DNA: TGTGCCAGCAGCGTAGCTATTGGGGGAGGTACCGGCGAGCAGTACTTC. It yields the protein CASSVAIGGGTGEQYF.

The V call is TRBV19, the J call TRBJ1-4, with TRBD1 matching 7 bases. This CDR3 has 16 amino acids. Per the germline V gene, CDR1 is LNHDA and CDR2 is SQIVND (reference sequence). V lost 7 bases to trimming and J lost 4 bases; unmatched junction nucleotides: 12. CDR3 region: CASTSQTGAGNEKLFF. In DNA form, the CDR3 reads TGTGCCAGTACGTCCCAAACAGGGGCGGGTAATGAAAAACTGTTTTTT.

The chain uses TRBV7-2 and TRBJ1-6; unclear D gene. CDR1 is SGHTA, CDR2 FQGNSA, per germline. V was cut by 1 base and J by 5 bases, with 9 bases left in between. This CDR3 has 15 residues. This CDR3 reads CASSLVAEDNSPLHF. CDR3 coding DNA: TGTGCCAGCAGCTTAGTGGCGGAGGATAATTCACCCCTCCACTTT.

This clone was observed once. This chain uses TRBV6-6 with TRBJ1-2, with 7 nucleotides matching TRBD1. Losses at the gene ends were 2 bases for V and 6 bases for J; bases not matched to a gene: 6. The CDR3 runs 14 residues. Germline V gene lookup returns CDR1 MNHNY and CDR2 SVGAGI (reference sequence). CDR3 DNA sequence: TGTGCCAGCAGTTACAGGGGGCTTTTCGATGGCTACACCTTC. Translating it yields CASSYRGLFDGYTF.

The chain employs TRBV6-1 and TRBJ2-7; D possibly corresponds to TRBD1 (6 bases). The CDR3 consists of 13 residues. In germline, CDR1 is MNHNS, CDR2 SASEGT. Trimming cost V 0 bases and J 5 bases, with 8 bases left between them. The CDR3 DNA is TGTGCCAGCAGTGAAGCGCACAGGGACGAGCAGTACTTC. Translation: CASSEAHRDEQYF.

V gene TRBV4-3 combines with J gene TRBJ1-1; 7 bases match TRBD1. CDR1 is LGHNA, CDR2 YSLEER, per germline. The junction had 8 bases not matched to a gene; V was cut back by 6 bases and J by 1 base. This CDR3 region has 15 residues. In DNA form, the CDR3 reads TGCGCCAGCAGTGCAGGGGGAGGTCGGAACACTGAAGCTTTCTTT. This codes for CASSAGGGRNTEAFF.

The chain combines TRBV3-1 (or the pseudogene TRBV3-2) with TRBJ1-2; D uncertain. V was shortened by 0 bases and J by 7 bases, with 12 bases between the two germline ends. Germline V gives CDR1 LGHDT, CDR2 YNNKEL (reference sequence). The CDR3 sequence is 14 residues long. CDR3 sequence: CASSQDGRSGGYTF. The CDR3 bases are TGTGCCAGCAGCCAAGATGGGAGGTCTGGTGGCTACACCTTC.

This chain joins TRBV19 and TRBJ2-7, with TRBD1 identical over 8 bases. CDR1 and CDR2 from the germline V gene are LNHDA and SQIVND (reference sequence). There are 13 residues in the CDR3. With V trimmed by 5 bases and J by 5 bases, 5 bases remained unmatched. CDR3 protein: CASSETGEDEQYF. The CDR3 DNA reads TGTGCCAGTAGTGAGACAGGGGAGGACGAGCAGTACTTC.

This clone was counted only a few times. V usage is TRBV19 and J usage is TRBJ1-2; 7 nucleotides line up with TRBD1. There are 16 residues in the CDR3. CDR1 and CDR2 (germline): LNHDA, SQIVND (reference sequence). The trim removed 1 base at V and 6 bases at J, leaving 11 bases unmatched. The CDR3 coding sequence is TGTGCCAGTAGTATAGGGCCGGAACAGGGGAAGGATGGCTACACCTTC. Translation gives CASSIGPEQGKDGYTF.

The chain links TRBV11-1 to TRBJ2-7, with 7 bases that match TRBD2. V lost 5 bases to trimming and J lost 4 bases; unmatched junction nucleotides: 8. Germline lookup yields CDR1 SGHAT and CDR2 FQDESV (reference sequence). This CDR3 has 14 residues. CDR3 sequence reads: CASSQRGNGYEQYF. The CDR3 bases are TGTGCCAGCAGCCAGCGGGGAAACGGTTACGAGCAGTACTTC.

The rearrangement joins TRBV12-3 or TRBV12-4 to TRBJ2-7, with TRBD1 identical over 8 bases. With V trimmed by 8 bases and J by 10 bases, 10 bases remained unmatched. The CDR3 contains 12 residues. CDR3 nucleotide sequence: TGTGCCAGCCGCCGGACAGGGCGAACACAGTACTTC. Translation gives CASRRTGRTQYF.

The chain recombines TRBV5-6 with TRBJ1-1; 8 nucleotides align to TRBD1. The V segment lost 7 bases and the J segment 5 bases; nucleotides outside the gene matches: 10. The length of the CDR3 is 14 residues. CDR1 and CDR2 (germline): SGHDT, YYEEEE. The CDR3 sequence is CASDRQGSRTEAFF. As DNA, the CDR3 is TGTGCCAGCGACCGACAGGGGAGTCGAACTGAAGCTTTCTTT.

J is TRBJ2-5 and V is TRBV7-2; D uncertain. This CDR3 contains 13 residues. V lost 2 bases, J lost 2 bases, and 6 bases lay in between. In germline, CDR1 is SGHTA, CDR2 FQGNSA. CDR3 nucleotides: TGTGCCAGCAGCTTACCTGTTCAAGAGACCCAGTACTTC. Translating it yields CASSLPVQETQYF.

This clone came up once. V and J are TRBV27 and TRBJ1-1, with TRBD1 as a possible D gene (6 bases). CDR1 is MNHEY, CDR2 SMNVEV, per germline (reference sequence). The V gene lost 4 bases and the J gene lost 2 bases, with 14 bases spanning the gap. The CDR3 consists of 15 residues. In nucleotides, the CDR3 is TGTGCCAGCAGTTCATATACAGGGAGTAACACTGAAGCTTTCTTT. This codes for CASSSYTGSNTEAFF.

The chain has TRBV6-5 and TRBJ1-1; tentative D call: TRBD1 (6 bases). CDR3 length: 15 amino acids. Germline V gene lookup returns CDR1 MNHEY and CDR2 SVGAGI. The V end was cut by 5 bases, the J end by 0 bases, with 13 bases between. CDR3 residues: CASSPTDRLNTEAFF. The CDR3 nucleotides are TGTGCCAGCAGTCCGACGGACAGACTGAACACTGAAGCTTTCTTT.

The V and J genes are TRBV12-5 and TRBJ1-2; possible D gene TRBD1, 5 bases. The CDR3 consists of 18 residues. Per the germline V gene, CDR1 is LGHNT and CDR2 is FRNRAP. V shed 3 bases and J shed 7 bases, with 27 bases lying between them. In DNA, the CDR3 is TGTGCTAGTGGTTTAGCGACGCAGGGTTTTGGACCTGGGTCTGGCTACACCTTC. Its protein is CASGLATQGFGPGSGYTF.

The rearrangement uses TRBV7-9 and TRBJ2-1; D perhaps matches TRBD2 (6 bases). Trimming shortened V by 2 bases and J by 10 bases, and 18 bases separated the two germline ends. Germline V CDR1 and CDR2: SEHNR, FQNEAQ (reference sequence). This CDR3 comprises 15 residues. The CDR3 DNA is TGTGCCAGCAGCTTACCTGGTAGCGGCGAGCGGGAGCAGTTCTTC. This encodes CASSLPGSGEREQFF.

This sequence joins TRBV20-1 and TRBJ1-2; D gene unclear. The CDR3 runs 11 residues. Germline assignment: CDR1 DFQATT and CDR2 SNEGSKA (reference sequence). Trimming cost V 7 bases and J 2 bases, with 8 bases left between them. CDR3 protein: CSGRLNYGYTF. CDR3 nucleotide sequence: TGCAGTGGCAGGCTAAACTATGGCTACACCTTC.

V and J are TRBV6-1 and TRBJ2-5; possible D gene TRBD2, 6 bases. Trimming left V 0 bases short and J 0 bases short, with 17 bases between. This CDR3 has 18 residues. In germline, CDR1 is MNHNS, CDR2 SASEGT. In nucleotides, the CDR3 is TGTGCCAGCAGTGAAGCGCAGACTAGTAGTGGGTACCAAGAGACCCAGTACTTC. Translating gives CASSEAQTSSGYQETQYF.

V is TRBV3-1 (or the pseudogene TRBV3-2) and J is TRBJ2-6; D call uncertain. The CDR3 has 15 residues. The germline gives CDR1 LGHDT, CDR2 YNNKEL (reference sequence). The germline V and J ends were trimmed by 0 bases and 0 bases, with 3 bases remaining between them. The CDR3: CASSQDYSGANVLTF. The CDR3 nucleotides read TGTGCCAGCAGCCAAGATTACTCTGGGGCCAACGTCCTGACTTTC.

CDR3 loop: CASSQGFRDRVYGYGYTF. The CDR3 coding sequence is TGCGCCAGCAGCCAGGGATTCCGGGACAGGGTCTACGGCTATGGCTACACCTTC. The rearrangement joins TRBV4-3 to TRBJ1-2; 9 bases align to TRBD1. The germline gives CDR1 LGHNA, CDR2 YSLEER. J gave up 4 bases and V 3 bases, and 15 bases lay outside the gene matches. This CDR3 is 18 amino acids long.

V gene TRBV19 combines with J gene TRBJ2-7; possibly TRBD2 for D (10 bases). Trimming stripped 9 bases from V and 0 bases from J, with 18 bases between. Germline CDR1 is LNHDA and CDR2 is SQIVND (reference sequence). This CDR3 has 15 amino acids. The CDR3 DNA reads TGTGCCAGCACTAGCGGGACAGGGTCCTCCTACGAGCAGTACTTC. Translation gives CASTSGTGSSYEQYF.

The CDR3 is CSARTGYEQYF. The CDR3 DNA is TGCAGTGCTCGAACGGGCTACGAGCAGTACTTC. The chain couples TRBV20-1 to TRBJ2-7; D uncertain. Trimming pared 5 bases from V and 3 bases from J, leaving 8 bases between. CDR1 is DFQATT, CDR2 SNEGSKA, per germline (reference sequence). This CDR3 region has 11 residues.

This clone showed up just once. This chain uses TRBV13 with TRBJ1-1; D perhaps matches TRBD1 (5 bases). Germline V gene lookup returns CDR1 PRHDT and CDR2 FYEKMQ (reference sequence). This CDR3 contains 18 residues. The V end lost 1 base, the J end lost 0 bases, and 18 bases lay between the germline ends. The CDR3 loop is CASSLALQGGRMNTEAFF. The CDR3 coding sequence is TGTGCCAGCAGCTTAGCTCTCCAGGGCGGAAGGATGAACACTGAAGCTTTCTTT.